Shown below are 14 T cell receptor beta chains from a single sample sequenced in a study of graft-versus-host responses after intestinal transplantation. Only in-frame clones appear in the TCRdb table, and some are missing; sequencing was by immunoSEQ multiplex PCR. The data hold around 6,700 clones, with roughly 20% observed a single time. Material: alloreactive CD4+ T cells from a mixed lymphocyte reaction culture, obtained before transplantation. Subset of the sample: CFSE-low proliferating T cells sorted from roughly six-day pre-transplant mixed lymphocyte reaction (GvH or HvG direction). The receptors here all came from a human patient who was an organ donor for intestinal transplantation.

This clone occurred a few times. The chain combines TRBV7-2 with TRBJ2-3; 10 bases are shared with TRBD2. Germline assignment: CDR1 SGHTA and CDR2 FQGNSA. V lost 5 bases and J lost 3; bases outside the gene matches: 14. This CDR3 comprises 18 residues. The CDR3 nucleotides are TGTGCCAGCAGCCCAAGACGTCCTAGCGGGGGATCGACAGATACGCAGTATTTT. Amino acids: CASSPRRPSGGSTDTQYF.

This clone was recorded a few times. This chain links TRBV5-6 with TRBJ1-6; D is possibly TRBD1 (6 bases). CDR1 and CDR2 (germline): SGHDT, YYEEEE. V was clipped by 2 bases and J by 7 bases, with 7 bases between them. The CDR3 is made up of 13 amino acids. The CDR3 DNA reads TGTGCCAGCAGCTTCGGACAGAATTCACCCCTCCACTTT. Its protein product is CASSFGQNSPLHF.

The table lists this clone with a count of one. Given a much more abundant clone one base away, this may be a read error. V and J are TRBV5-1 and TRBJ1-1, with D hard to call. Per the germline V gene, CDR1 is SGHRS and CDR2 is YFSETQ. The CDR3 is made up of 14 amino acids. V lost 4 bases, J lost 4 bases, and 14 bases lay in between. The CDR3 DNA sequence: TGCGCCAGCAGCGTACAGCCTTCGAGCACTGAAGCTTTCTTT. Encoded protein: CASSVQPSSTEAFF.

The V and J genes are TRBV5-1 and TRBJ1-4; 8 bases line up with TRBD1. The germline gives CDR1 SGHRS, CDR2 YFSETQ. The CDR3 runs to 14 residues. With V trimmed by 2 bases and J by 6 bases, 3 bases remained unmatched. CDR3 loop: CASSFNRGDEKLFF. Written as DNA, the CDR3 is TGCGCCAGCAGCTTTAACAGGGGGGATGAAAAACTGTTTTTT.

The chain links TRBV7-3 to TRBJ2-7; no clear D. The CDR3 spans 13 residues. V dropped 3 bases and J dropped 6 bases, with 12 bases sitting between them. Germline CDR1 SGHTA, CDR2 FQGTGA. In DNA form, the CDR3 reads TGTGCCAGCAGCTTTATCGGATTCTCCGAGCAGTACTTC. Translation gives CASSFIGFSEQYF.

This rearrangement joins TRBV9 to TRBJ2-3; D possibly corresponds to TRBD1 (6 bases). V lost 3 bases and J lost 0, with 11 bases in between. The CDR3 spans 15 residues. Looked up from germline, CDR1 is SGDLS and CDR2 is YYNGEE. CDR3 protein: CASSAQGPSTDTQYF. DNA for the CDR3: TGTGCCAGCAGCGCACAGGGACCTAGCACAGATACGCAGTATTTT.

The rearrangement links TRBV7-2 to TRBJ2-7; D tentatively fits TRBD1 or TRBD2 (6 bases each). This CDR3 spans 14 amino acids. The germline V and J ends were trimmed by 3 bases and 0 bases, with 9 bases remaining between them. CDR1 and CDR2 from the germline V gene are SGHTA and FQGNSA. CDR3 sequence reads: CASSLRDTSYEQYF. The CDR3 bases are TGTGCCAGCAGCTTGCGGGACACCTCCTACGAGCAGTACTTC.

This clone appeared a few times. This sequence joins TRBV11-3 and TRBJ2-1; the match to TRBD1 covers 10 bases. The germline V gene encodes CDR1 SGHNT and CDR2 YENEEA. CDR3 length equals 16 residues. After removal of 1 base from V and 9 bases from J, the junction contained 9 bases not matched to a gene. CDR3 sequence (DNA): TGTGCCAGCAGCTTAGGTGGGACAGGGGTTGTCGGTGAGCAGTTCTTC. Translation: CASSLGGTGVVGEQFF.

Judged by abundance, this clone is large. The V call is TRBV25-1, the J call TRBJ1-3; D may be TRBD1 (6 bases). The V gene's germline CDR1 is MGHDK and CDR2 SYGVNS. CDR3 length: 17 residues. V lost 3 bases to trimming and J lost 0 bases, with 15 bases between them. The CDR3 coding sequence is TGTGCCAGCAGTGAGGGGGGCACAACCCTCTCTGGAAACACCATATATTTT. Translated, it gives CASSEGGTTLSGNTIYF.

A remark on this clone: It may be a read error: a sequence one base away is much more abundant. The genes are TRBV9 and TRBJ1-2; TRBD1 might be the D (5 bases). Trimming shortened V by 4 bases and J by 8 bases, and 15 bases separated the two germline ends. CDR1 is SGDLS and CDR2 is YYNGEE in the germline V gene. The CDR3 is 13 residues long. As DNA, the CDR3 is TGTGCCAGCAGCCTATTCCTGTGGGGGGGCTACACCTTC. Translation: CASSLFLWGGYTF.

The table lists this clone with a count of one. One end of the junction varies from germline; a read error may be responsible. The chain recombines TRBV5-3 with TRBJ1-6, with D perhaps matching TRBD1 (6 bases). TRBV5-3 counts as an open reading frame of uncertain function. There are 14 residues in the CDR3. CDR3 nucleotide sequence: TGTGCCAGCAGCTTGCGACAGGATAATTCACCCCTCCACTTT. As protein: CASSLRQDNSPLHF.

This chain connects TRBV5-1 to TRBJ2-5, with D hard to call. The end of the DNA is better explained by TRBJ2-7, so the J call may be wrong. The CDR3 spans 14 residues. The V gene's germline CDR1 is SGHRS and CDR2 YFSETQ. CDR3 nucleotide sequence: TGCGCCAGCAGCTCCAGACTGGGAACCTACGAGCAGTACTTC. Translation: CASSSRLGTYEQYF.

About this clone itself: A far larger clone differs by one base, so this is likely a read error. This sample also contains other DNA sequences that code for the same CDR3. The chain carries TRBV10-3 and TRBJ2-7, with D tentatively TRBD2 (5 bases). CDR1 and CDR2 (germline): ENHRY, SYGVKD. Trimming left V 0 bases short and J 9 bases short, with 15 bases between. The CDR3 contains 14 residues. The CDR3 coding sequence is TGTGCCATCAGTGAGTCGAGGACTGGGTCCGGGCAGTACTTC. Translating gives CAISESRTGSGQYF.

This clone is medium-sized (0.01 to 0.1%) within its sample. This chain joins TRBV5-1 and TRBJ1-2; weak D call: TRBD1 (5 bases). Germline V gene data show CDR1 as SGHRS and CDR2 as YFSETQ. Trimming pared 1 base from V and 4 bases from J, leaving 14 bases between. The CDR3 is 15 residues long. In DNA form, the CDR3 reads TGCGCCAGCAGCTTGACAGGTCCGGGAGGCTATGGCTACACCTTC. Its translation is CASSLTGPGGYGYTF.